This is a list of T cell receptor beta chains from one sample in a study of T cells in Graves' hyperthyroidism and ophthalmopathy. Via MiXCR, TCRdb re-called the multiplex PCR reads, giving one row per CDR3 protein. The data show nearly 600,000 distinct CDR3 sequences, around 13% seen once. The sample was blood. These receptors came from a woman aged 25 to 39 with Graves' hyperthyroidism that later progressed to Graves' ophthalmopathy. Each CDR3 is given with its conserved first and last residue. A D gene is named only where the DNA matches it firmly. The size field is filled for only some rows; it gives once, few, many or a size class.

j_call: TRBJ1-1
d_call: .
v_call: TRBV19
clone_size: .
cdr3_nt: TGTGCCAGTAGTATAGATGAAAAATTAAACACTGAAGCTTTCTTT
cdr3_aa: CASSIDEKLNTEAFF

j_call: TRBJ1-2
d_call: TRBD1
v_call: TRBV6-1
clone_size: many
cdr3_nt: TGTGCCAGCAGTGCCCAAGGACAGGGGGCTGTCTACACCTTC
cdr3_aa: CASSAQGQGAVYTF

j_call: TRBJ1-2
d_call: TRBD1
v_call: TRBV11-3
clone_size: once
cdr3_nt: TGTGCCGCCGCGGGGGGCTCGGCCGGGACAGGGCCCTATGGCTACACCTTC
cdr3_aa: CAAAGGSAGTGPYGYTF

j_call: TRBJ1-5
d_call: .
v_call: TRBV30
clone_size: many
cdr3_nt: TGTGCCTGGAGCCCCGGGCTCAATCAGCCCCAGCATTTT
cdr3_aa: CAWSPGLNQPQHF

j_call: TRBJ1-1
d_call: .
v_call: TRBV4-2
clone_size: .
cdr3_nt: TGTGCCAGCAGCCAAGACCAGGACACTGAAGCTTTCTTT
cdr3_aa: CASSQDQDTEAFF

j_call: TRBJ2-3
d_call: .
v_call: TRBV13
clone_size: many
cdr3_nt: TGTGCCAGCAGCACCGGGTCTTTGAGAGATACGCAGTATTTT
cdr3_aa: CASSTGSLRDTQYF

j_call: TRBJ2-7
d_call: TRBD1
v_call: TRBV2
clone_size: many
cdr3_nt: TGTGCCAGCAAGGTTAACAGGGGGATGAACGAGCAGTACTTC
cdr3_aa: CASKVNRGMNEQYF

j_call: TRBJ2-7
d_call: TRBD1
v_call: TRBV19
clone_size: few
cdr3_nt: TGTGCCAGTAGTATGGTGGACAGGACCGAGCAGTACTTC
cdr3_aa: CASSMVDRTEQYF

j_call: TRBJ2-7
d_call: .
v_call: TRBV20-1
clone_size: many
cdr3_nt: TGCAGTGCTCTTCCGAGGGGGGACTACGAGCAGTACTTC
cdr3_aa: CSALPRGDYEQYF

j_call: TRBJ1-1
d_call: TRBD1
v_call: TRBV7-2
clone_size: many
cdr3_nt: TGTGCCAGCAGCATACAGGGGACTGAAGCTTTCTTT
cdr3_aa: CASSIQGTEAFF

j_call: TRBJ2-1
d_call: TRBD2
v_call: TRBV24-1
clone_size: many
cdr3_nt: TGTGCCACCAGTGATCCCCGAGCGGGAGTTCCCTACAATGAGCAGTTCTTC
cdr3_aa: CATSDPRAGVPYNEQFF

j_call: TRBJ2-1
d_call: .
v_call: TRBV7-6
clone_size: .
cdr3_nt: TGTGCCAGCAGCTTAGCGTGGGGGTTGAGCTCCTACAATGAGCAGTTCTTC
cdr3_aa: CASSLAWGLSSYNEQFF

j_call: TRBJ2-1
d_call: TRBD2
v_call: TRBV29-1
clone_size: many
cdr3_nt: TGCAGCGTCCGGGACGGTCAGGGAGCGGGAGTCGGCAATGAGCAGTTCTTC
cdr3_aa: CSVRDGQGAGVGNEQFF

j_call: TRBJ2-2
d_call: .
v_call: TRBV6-1
clone_size: .
cdr3_nt: TGTGCCTGCTCCCCGATGGCCGGGGAGCTGTTTTTT
cdr3_aa: CACSPMAGELFF

j_call: TRBJ2-3
d_call: TRBD1
v_call: TRBV20-1
clone_size: .
cdr3_nt: TGCAGTACAACGGACAGGGACTTACATACGCAGTATTTT
cdr3_aa: CSTTDRDLHTQYF

j_call: TRBJ2-5
d_call: .
v_call: TRBV12-3/TRBV12-4
clone_size: many
cdr3_nt: TGTGCCAGCAGTTTTTTGATCCAAGAGACCCAGTACTTC
cdr3_aa: CASSFLIQETQYF

j_call: TRBJ1-4
d_call: .
v_call: TRBV5-1
clone_size: few
cdr3_nt: TGCGCCAGCAGCTTGGGCAGTAAAATCCTTAATGAAAAACTGTTTTTT
cdr3_aa: CASSLGSKILNEKLFF

j_call: TRBJ2-3
d_call: .
v_call: TRBV20-1
clone_size: .
cdr3_nt: TGCAGTGCCCCACTAGTTTTAGCAGATACGCAGTATTTT
cdr3_aa: CSAPLVLADTQYF